This TCR delta chain was profiled in a study of Vδ1+ human thymocytes. Study findings and constraints: Unlike peripheral blood Vdelta1+ controls, thymic delta-chain sequences included 15% to 20% Vdelta2 and few Vdelta3. Donors shared many TRG clonotypes but few TRD clonotypes. Bulk repertoire data may be misinterpreted because of unexpected Vdelta2 sequences. In the thymus, TRG and TRD repertoires looked highly polyclonal with Gaussian CDR3 lengths.

The sorted cells were CD3+ Vdelta1+ Vdelta2- thymocytes from alphabeta-depleted thymus. From germline, CDR1 is TSWWSYY and CDR2 QGS. Between the trimmed V and J ends, which lost 1 base and 4 bases, there was a span of 13 bases. The CDR3 sequence is 15 residues long. A word on this clone: Its cognate antigen is unknown.

Extracted RNA was reverse transcribed into cDNA. Multiplex PCR used pooled V-gene forward primers and a constant-region reverse primer to amplify CDR3s. TCRdb ran CATT on the multiplex PCR reads. The repertoire holds about 73,000 delta-chain clones, with roughly a third as singletons. The source is a boy younger than two who had congenital heart surgery. The sample taken for sequencing was Vdelta1+ gamma-delta thymocytes from the thymus. Sample subset: FACS-sorted CD3+ TCRalphabeta- TCRVdelta1+ TCRVdelta2- thymocytes. This chain links TRDV1 with TRDJ1, with D possibly matching TRDD2 (6 bases). This CDR3 is CALGEPSYGCDKLIF. Written as DNA, the CDR3 is TGTGCTCTTGGGGAACCCTCCTACGGCTGCGATAAACTCATCTTT.